Following are 4 T cell receptor beta chains from one sample sequenced in a study of cytomegalovirus exposure and HLA in healthy donors. Assay: immunoSEQ multiplex PCR; the TCRdb copy retains only in-frame clones and omits some. The profile covers about 200,000 clones, with 70% to 85% appearing a single time and around an eighth taken by the ten largest. The source material was PBMCs. The receptors shown here come from a woman younger than 45 in good health and CMV-seropositive.

The gene calls are TRBV5-1 and TRBJ2-5, with a weak D call TRBD1 (6 bases). The germline CDR1 and CDR2 sequences are SGHRS and YFSETQ. The CDR3 runs 19 residues. Trimming cost V 0 bases and J 0 bases, with 21 bases left between them. The CDR3 is CASSLGLPSMGHHQETQYF. DNA for the CDR3: TGCGCCAGCAGCTTGGGCCTTCCATCGATGGGACACCACCAAGAGACCCAGTACTTC.

This chain's CDR3 is CASSSGGGTSGRSDEQFF. The CDR3 region has the DNA TGTGCCAGCAGCTCGGGCGGGGGTACTAGCGGGAGGTCGGATGAGCAGTTCTTC. The chain combines TRBV7-2 with TRBJ2-1, with 12 bases fitting TRBD2. CDR1 and CDR2 (germline): SGHTA, FQGNSA. The V gene end was trimmed by 4 bases and the J gene end by 8 bases; junction bases not matched to a gene: 15. CDR3 length: 18 residues.

The count of this clone is one. This chain links TRBV18 with TRBJ2-5, with D tentatively TRBD1 (6 bases). Germline CDR1 reads KGHSH; CDR2 reads LQKENI. V lost 2 bases, J lost 1 base, and 14 bases lay in between. The CDR3 contains 16 residues. The DNA of the CDR3 is TGTGCCAGCTCACCAGGGGCAGGGGCTATCCAAGAGACCCAGTACTTC. Its protein product is CASSPGAGAIQETQYF. Full variable domain (rest looked up from reference TRBV18 and TRBJ2-5): NAGVMQNPRHLVRRRGQEARLRCSPMKGHSHVYWYRQLPEEGLKFMVYLQKENIIDESGMPKERFSAEFPKEGPSILRIQQVVRGDSAAYFCASSPGAGAIQETQYFGPGTRLLVL.

The chain employs TRBV2 and TRBJ2-1; the match to TRBD2 covers 9 bases. After removal of 3 bases from V and 3 bases from J, the junction contained 6 bases not matched to a gene. This CDR3 contains 16 residues. Germline V gene data show CDR1 as SNHLY and CDR2 as FYNNEI. DNA for the CDR3: TGTGCCAGCAGTGAGAATCGACTAGCGGTCTACAATGAGCAGTTCTTC. Its protein is CASSENRLAVYNEQFF.